The 21 T cell receptor beta chains in this list originate from one sample, sequenced in a study of cytomegalovirus exposure and HLA in healthy donors. Primers: 60 Vbeta forward and 13 Jbeta reverse. Method: immunoSEQ multiplex PCR; TCRdb's copy keeps in-frame clones and lacks some. The sample shows over 100,000 clones, 82% of them seen only once. Sequenced material: PBMCs. All receptors come from a woman aged 45-60 years in good health and CMV-seropositive.

V is TRBV30 and J is TRBJ2-5; 11 bases line up with TRBD2. In germline, CDR1 is GTSNPN, CDR2 SVGIG (reference sequence). The V and J ends lost 5 bases and 4 bases, in that order; junction bases with no gene match: 3. The CDR3 consists of 13 residues. The CDR3 DNA sequence: TGTGCCTGGTCTCTAGCGGGAGGAGAGACCCAGTACTTC. It is translated as CAWSLAGGETQYF.

This clone has a handful of counts. Other DNA sequences of this sample code for an identical CDR3. This rearrangement joins TRBV11-2 to TRBJ2-3; D gene unclear. CDR1 is SGHAT, CDR2 FQNNGV, per germline. The CDR3 sequence is 13 residues long. Trimming cost V 0 bases and J 2 bases, with 3 bases left between them. The CDR3 DNA sequence: TGTGCCAGCAGCTTAGACCTCACAGATACGCAGTATTTT. Its protein is CASSLDLTDTQYF.

This clone was recorded a few times. The rearrangement uses TRBV30 and TRBJ2-1; possibly TRBD1 for D (6 bases). Trimming removed 1 base at V and 6 bases at J, with 10 bases between. In germline, CDR1 is GTSNPN, CDR2 SVGIG (reference sequence). This CDR3 is 13 amino acids long. The CDR3 DNA follows: TGTGCCTGGAGTGAGGGACATCTCAATGAGCAGTTCTTC. It specifies CAWSEGHLNEQFF.

V usage is TRBV2 and J usage is TRBJ1-5, with D possibly being TRBD1 (6 bases). Trimming took 5 bases from V and 6 from J, leaving 8 bases between them. The germline CDR1 and CDR2 sequences are SNHLY and FYNNEI. The CDR3 totals 12 residues. CDR3 coding DNA: TGTGCCAGCAGTAACAGGGCTCAGCCCCAGCATTTT. This translates into CASSNRAQPQHF.

This chain links TRBV6-5 with TRBJ2-7, with D possibly TRBD1 on 6 matching bases. Germline CDR1 and CDR2: MNHEY and SVGAGI. The V end was cut by 4 bases, the J end by 2 bases, with 12 bases between. The CDR3 sequence is 14 residues long. The DNA for the CDR3 is TGTGCCAGCAGTTCTAGTCAGGGGACCTACGAGCAGTACTTC. Encoded protein: CASSSSQGTYEQYF.

The chain joins TRBV7-9 to TRBJ2-7, with a tentative D call TRBD1 (6 bases). Germline lookup yields CDR1 SEHNR and CDR2 FQNEAQ (reference sequence). The CDR3 loop spans 12 amino acids. The V and J ends lost 5 bases and 5 bases respectively, with 10 bases between them. The CDR3 protein is CASSPPGDEQYF. DNA for the CDR3: TGTGCCAGCAGCCCTCCAGGGGACGAGCAGTACTTC.

The chain is built from TRBV7-8 and TRBJ2-7; 10 positions match TRBD2. V gave up 0 bases and J gave up 5 bases; unmatched junction bases: 4. Per the germline V gene, CDR1 is SGHVS and CDR2 is FQNEAQ. This CDR3 spans 15 amino acids. This CDR3 is CASSLALSGRNEQYF. The CDR3 DNA reads as TGTGCCAGCAGCTTAGCTCTTAGCGGGAGGAACGAGCAGTACTTC.

V is TRBV28 and J is TRBJ1-2; D possibly corresponds to TRBD1 (6 bases). Per the germline V gene, CDR1 is MDHEN and CDR2 is SYDVKM. The V and J ends lost 7 bases and 5 bases respectively, with 14 bases between them. The CDR3 length is 13 residues. The CDR3 here is CASTWGQAYGYTF. CDR3 DNA: TGTGCCAGCACCTGGGGGCAGGCTTATGGCTACACCTTC.

This clone showed up just a few times. The chain uses TRBV6-5 and TRBJ1-2, with 8 bases matching TRBD1. CDR3 length equals 14 residues. Germline trimming cut 7 bases from V and 4 bases from J; bases unmatched to any gene: 8. Germline lookup yields CDR1 MNHEY and CDR2 SVGAGI. CDR3 sequence reads: CASTGYRGSYGYTF. The CDR3 coding sequence is TGTGCCAGCACGGGCTACAGGGGGTCCTATGGCTACACCTTC.

Remarks on this clone: The CDR3 end shows no conserved phenylalanine or tryptophan, and so a read error is likely. V usage is TRBV18 and J usage is TRBJ2-2; 9 bases agree with TRBD2. This CDR3 spans 15 amino acids. Germline V lookup: CDR1 KGHSH, CDR2 LQKENI. Trimming at V came to 6 bases and at J to 7 bases, leaving 9 bases not matched to a gene. CDR3 amino acids: CASSDSSGKVGELFL. As DNA, the CDR3 is TGTGCCAGCTCTGATTCTAGCGGGAAGGTCGGGGAGCTGTTTCTT.

This chain joins TRBV2 and TRBJ1-2; 7 nucleotides align to TRBD1. Germline lookup yields CDR1 SNHLY and CDR2 FYNNEI. V gave up 2 bases and J gave up 6 bases; unmatched junction bases: 0. CDR3 size: 12 residues. CDR3 bases: TGTGCCAGCAGTGAACAGGGGGATGGCTACACCTTC. Encoded protein: CASSEQGDGYTF. Variable domain in full (rest from reference TRBV2 and TRBJ1-2): EPEVTQTPSHQVTQMGQEVILRCVPISNHLYFYWYRQILGQKVEFLVSFYNNEISEKSEIFDDQFSVERPDGSNFTLKIRSTKLEDSAMYFCASSEQGDGYTFGSGTRLTVV.

The chain has TRBV6-5 and TRBJ2-7; TRBD1 might be the D (6 bases). Per the germline V gene, CDR1 is MNHEY and CDR2 is SVGAGI. The V and J ends lost 0 bases and 2 bases respectively, with 14 bases between them. The CDR3 sequence is 16 residues long. This CDR3 reads CASSYSSGQRTYEQYF. CDR3 bases: TGTGCCAGCAGTTACTCGAGCGGACAGCGTACCTACGAGCAGTACTTC.

The genes are TRBV30 and TRBJ1-2; perhaps TRBD1 as D (6 bases). CDR3 length: 12 residues. V lost 7 bases and J 10 bases, leaving 19 bases between the germline ends. Germline CDR1 GTSNPN, CDR2 SVGIG (reference sequence). CDR3 DNA: TGTGCCTTCTATGGGACAAGGAACCCCTACACCTTC. This encodes CAFYGTRNPYTF.

This chain connects TRBV27 to TRBJ1-2, with D possibly matching TRBD1 (6 bases). The CDR3 runs 15 residues. V was pared by 5 bases and J by 2 bases, with 15 bases between. The germline gives CDR1 MNHEY, CDR2 SMNVEV (reference sequence). As DNA, the CDR3 is TGTGCCAGCAGTCTACTTCCAGGGGTAAACTATGGCTACACCTTC. Amino acid sequence: CASSLLPGVNYGYTF.

The rearrangement links TRBV11-3 to TRBJ2-1; the match to TRBD1 covers 7 bases. The germline V gene encodes CDR1 SGHNT and CDR2 YENEEA. The CDR3 has 14 residues. Unmatched junction bases numbered 3, after V lost 5 bases and J lost 2 bases. The CDR3 bases are TGTGCCAGCAGCCCAGGGGGAACCTACAATGAGCAGTTCTTC. Amino acids: CASSPGGTYNEQFF.

The chain combines TRBV30 with TRBJ1-1; D uncertain. V shed 1 base and J shed 3 bases, with 6 bases lying between them. The CDR3 has 12 amino acids. Germline loops: CDR1 GTSNPN, CDR2 SVGIG (reference sequence). The CDR3 loop is CAWSGGYTEAFF. The CDR3 region has the DNA TGTGCCTGGAGTGGCGGGTACACTGAAGCTTTCTTT.

V usage is TRBV21-1 and J usage is TRBJ2-2; the table's TRBD1 call for D was not verified on the DNA. TRBV21-1 is annotated as a pseudogene. This CDR3 spans 19 amino acids. The CDR3 nucleotides are TGTGCCAGCAGCAAAGCACCCGCCTGCAGGGGATCAGGCACCGGGGAGCTGTTTTTT. Its translation is CASSKAPACRGSGTGELFF.

The chain links TRBV7-3 to TRBJ2-3; 8 positions match TRBD1. The CDR3 has 16 amino acids. V lost 3 bases to trimming and J lost 6 bases; unmatched junction nucleotides: 11. CDR1 and CDR2 (germline): SGHTA, FQGTGA. The DNA for the CDR3 is TGTGCCAGCAGCTTGGGAGGACAGGGTTTCTGGGATACGCAGTATTTT. This sequence encodes CASSLGGQGFWDTQYF.

The chain links TRBV4-1 to TRBJ1-2, with D perhaps matching TRBD1 (6 bases). Per the germline V gene, CDR1 is MGHRA and CDR2 is YSYEKL. The CDR3 is made up of 18 amino acids. The ends were cut back, 4 bases at V and 4 bases at J, with 25 bases in the middle. The CDR3 here is CASSLHSSAQGGGYGYTF. The CDR3 region has the DNA TGCGCCAGCAGCCTGCACTCCTCCGCACAGGGCGGTGGCTATGGCTACACCTTC.

This clone was detected a few times. The J gene is TRBJ1-5, the V gene TRBV2; the D gene is possibly TRBD1 (5 bases). CDR3 length: 12 amino acids. Deletions cut 6 bases from V and 6 bases from J, with 9 bases between. CDR1 SNHLY and CDR2 FYNNEI come from the germline V gene. CDR3 DNA sequence: TGTGCCAGCAGACAGGCTTCTCAGCCCCAGCATTTT. Its protein product is CASRQASQPQHF.

This clone showed up just a few times. The V and J genes are TRBV6-1 and TRBJ1-3; 9 bases are shared with TRBD1. The CDR3 contains 15 residues. V shed 6 bases, J shed 3 bases, and the junction held 6 bases outside the gene matches. Germline V CDR1 and CDR2: MNHNS, SASEGT. Here the CDR3 reads CASRQQGAGGNTIYF. The DNA for the CDR3 is TGTGCCAGCAGACAACAGGGGGCAGGTGGAAACACCATATATTTT.